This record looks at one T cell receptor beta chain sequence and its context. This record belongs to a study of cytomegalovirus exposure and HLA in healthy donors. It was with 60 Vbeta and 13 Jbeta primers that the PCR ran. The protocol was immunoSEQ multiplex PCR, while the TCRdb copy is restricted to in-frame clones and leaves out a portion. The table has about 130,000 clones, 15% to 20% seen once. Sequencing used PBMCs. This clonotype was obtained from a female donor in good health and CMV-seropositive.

Written as DNA, the CDR3 is TGTGCCAGCAGCTCCGCCTGGGACAGGGCCATTGATGAGCAGTTCTTC. Translation: CASSSAWDRAIDEQFF. The rearrangement joins TRBV2 to TRBJ2-1; 9 bases align to TRBD1. Germline trimming cut 6 bases from V and 8 bases from J; bases unmatched to any gene: 14. This CDR3 region has 16 residues. CDR1 is SNHLY, CDR2 FYNNEI, per germline. Looking up the rest from reference TRBV2 and TRBJ2-1 gives the full variable domain: EPEVTQTPSHQVTQMGQEVILRCVPISNHLYFYWYRQILGQKVEFLVSFYNNEISEKSEIFDDQFSVERPDGSNFTLKIRSTKLEDSAMYFCASSSAWDRAIDEQFFGPGTRLTVL.